The next 16 T cell receptor beta chains were all read from a single sample in a study of T-cell reconstitution after alpha-beta-depleted transplantation in children. As it was prepared, the TCRbeta library received unique molecular identifiers. MiXCR, applied by TCRdb to the PCR reads, yields one record per CDR3 protein. The data contain about 980,000 distinct CDR3 sequences, about 26% of them singletons. Sequencing used PBMCs, mostly from graft donor cells, obtained 360 days after TCRalphabeta/CD19-depleted stem cell transplant. Receptor source: a boy younger than two who had a stem cell transplant for SCID, so the T cells may come from the graft donor.

This clonotype was observed once. V is TRBV7-8 and J is TRBJ1-1; D is ambiguous. This CDR3 contains 16 residues. Germline V lookup: CDR1 SGHVS, CDR2 FQNEAQ. Trimming removed 1 base at V and 4 bases at J, with 16 bases between. The CDR3 reads CASSLGHRGEGTEAFF. DNA for the CDR3: TGTGCCAGCAGCTTAGGTCACAGAGGAGAGGGCACTGAAGCTTTCTTT.

This clonotype was observed a handful of times. The chain carries TRBV2 and TRBJ1-5; 7 nucleotides match TRBD1. V gave up 7 bases and J gave up 3 bases; unmatched junction bases: 9. The CDR3 contains 15 residues. In germline, CDR1 is SNHLY, CDR2 FYNNEI. As DNA, the CDR3 is TGTGCCAGCACTTCACAGGGGTCTCTCAATCAGCCCCAGCATTTT. This gives the protein CASTSQGSLNQPQHF.

This chain connects TRBV6-2 or TRBV6-3 to TRBJ1-5; no definite D call. The CDR3 runs 18 residues. CDR1 and CDR2 from the germline V gene are MNHEY and SVGEGT. Trimming cost V 0 bases and J 4 bases, with 19 bases left between them. The CDR3 region is CASSYSKTRTATNQPQHF. The CDR3 DNA reads TGTGCCAGCAGTTACTCGAAAACCCGGACGGCTACAAATCAGCCCCAGCATTTT.

V and J are TRBV7-2 and TRBJ2-7; D could derive from TRBD1 or TRBD2 (6 bases each). Germline V gene data show CDR1 as SGHTA and CDR2 as FQGNSA. V lost 7 bases, J lost 3 bases, and 19 bases lay in between. The length of the CDR3 is 15 residues. CDR3 loop: CASTRGRGQNYEQYF. The DNA of the CDR3 is TGTGCCAGCACCCGCGGTCGGGGGCAAAACTACGAGCAGTACTTC.

The rearrangement links TRBV10-3 to TRBJ2-7; no clear D. This CDR3 spans 13 amino acids. Trimming removed 0 bases at V and 4 bases at J, with 7 bases between. The germline gives CDR1 ENHRY, CDR2 SYGVKD. In DNA form, the CDR3 reads TGTGCCATCAGTGAGTCATGGGGTTACGAGCAGTACTTC. The encoded protein is CAISESWGYEQYF.

The CDR3 sequence: CASSPPADINEQFF. CDR3 coding DNA: TGTGCCAGCAGCCCCCCCGCTGATATCAATGAGCAGTTCTTC. The V gene is TRBV7-9, the J gene TRBJ2-1, with D uncertain. Germline values: CDR1 SEHNR, CDR2 FQNEAQ (reference sequence). This CDR3 has 14 residues. Trimming stripped 5 bases from V and 6 bases from J, with 14 bases between.

The chain joins TRBV6-1 to TRBJ1-5; D is possibly TRBD1 (6 bases). In germline, CDR1 is MNHNS, CDR2 SASEGT. Trimming shortened V by 5 bases and J by 0 bases, and 14 bases separated the two germline ends. The CDR3 is 16 residues long. The CDR3 sequence is CASSRGIGHSNQPQHF. The DNA for the CDR3 is TGTGCCAGCAGTAGGGGGATTGGGCATAGCAATCAGCCCCAGCATTTT.

This clonotype turned up a few times. The chain combines TRBV5-1 with TRBJ2-7; D call uncertain. Trimming removed 4 bases at V and 6 bases at J, with 14 bases between. The V gene's germline CDR1 is SGHRS and CDR2 YFSETQ. The CDR3 length is 13 residues. Here the CDR3 reads CASSPQRVGEQYF. As DNA, the CDR3 is TGCGCCAGCAGCCCCCAACGGGTGGGCGAGCAGTACTTC. Variable domain in full (rest from reference TRBV5-1 and TRBJ2-7): KAGVTQTPRYLIKTRGQQVTLSCSPISGHRSVSWYQQTPGQGLQFLFEYFSETQRNKGNFPGRFSGRQFSNSRSEMNVSTLELGDSALYLCASSPQRVGEQYFGPGTRLTVT.

This clonotype came up a few times. The chain has TRBV11-2 and TRBJ1-5, with D possibly matching TRBD1 (5 bases). The CDR3 totals 14 residues. Germline V gene data show CDR1 as SGHAT and CDR2 as FQNNGV. V was clipped by 1 base and J by 6 bases, with 10 bases between them. The DNA for the CDR3 is TGTGCCAGCAGCTTAGCTGGGGCACGTCAGCCCCAGCATTTT. It translates to CASSLAGARQPQHF.

This chain uses TRBV7-2 with TRBJ2-5; TRBD1 agrees at 9 bases. The CDR3 runs to 16 residues. Germline V gene sequence: CDR1 SGHTA, CDR2 FQGNSA. The ends lost 2 bases at V and 5 bases at J; junction bases unmatched: 9. The DNA for the CDR3 is TGTGCCAGCAGCTTAATTCGAACAGGGGGCCGGGAGACCCAGTACTTC. It yields the protein CASSLIRTGGRETQYF.

This clonotype was recorded a few times. The CDR3 loop is CASSEASANTGELFF. DNA for the CDR3: TGTGCCAGCAGTGAAGCCTCAGCGAACACCGGGGAGCTGTTTTTT. The chain couples TRBV6-1 to TRBJ2-2; D remains unclear. Deletions cut 0 bases from V and 0 bases from J, with 5 bases between. Germline V gene data show CDR1 as MNHNS and CDR2 as SASEGT. This CDR3 has 15 residues.

This chain links TRBV5-1 with TRBJ2-1; no clear D gene. The CDR3 loop spans 14 amino acids. Germline CDR1 SGHRS, CDR2 YFSETQ. The V end was cut by 2 bases, the J end by 5 bases, with 11 bases between. CDR3 sequence (DNA): TGCGCCAGCAGCTTCGCGAGGCCGAACAATGAGCAGTTCTTC. Translation gives CASSFARPNNEQFF. The entire variable domain, with the rest obtained from reference TRBV5-1 and TRBJ2-1, is as follows: KAGVTQTPRYLIKTRGQQVTLSCSPISGHRSVSWYQQTPGQGLQFLFEYFSETQRNKGNFPGRFSGRQFSNSRSEMNVSTLELGDSALYLCASSFARPNNEQFFGPGTRLTVL.

This clonotype was detected only a few times. The chain employs TRBV12-3 or TRBV12-4 and TRBJ1-5; TRBD1 might be the D (5 bases). The CDR3 loop spans 16 amino acids. V gave up 3 bases and J gave up 6 bases, with 18 bases separating them. CDR3 bases: TGTGCCAGCAGTTTTCTCGGTCGGGGGACGGGTCAGCCCCAGCATTTT. Residues: CASSFLGRGTGQPQHF.

This clonotype occurred a few times. The rearrangement joins TRBV5-6 to TRBJ2-7, with 7 bases fitting TRBD1. The V gene's germline CDR1 is SGHDT and CDR2 YYEEEE. CDR3 size: 14 residues. J lost 7 bases, V lost 2 bases, and 9 bases had no gene match. CDR3 sequence (DNA): TGTGCCAGCAGCTTTTCCGCTACAGGGGTTGAGCAGTACTTC. This translates into CASSFSATGVEQYF.

The chain combines TRBV4-3 with TRBJ2-5; possibly TRBD1 for D (6 bases). The V gene's germline CDR1 is LGHNA and CDR2 YSLEER. The CDR3 has 16 residues. V lost 0 bases, J lost 5 bases, and 16 bases lay in between. CDR3 loop: CASSQDRGVAWETQYF. CDR3 coding DNA: TGCGCCAGCAGCCAAGACAGGGGAGTGGCTTGGGAGACCCAGTACTTC.

This chain joins TRBV5-1 and TRBJ2-2, with 7 bases fitting TRBD1. The V and J ends lost 3 bases and 4 bases, in that order; junction bases with no gene match: 12. From germline, CDR1 is SGHRS and CDR2 YFSETQ. The CDR3 is 17 residues long. The CDR3, as DNA: TGCGCCAGCAGCTCCCCTCAAGGGGGCTGGGGCACCGGGGAGCTGTTTTTT. Translating it yields CASSSPQGGWGTGELFF.